Below are 32 T cell receptor beta chains sequenced from a single sample in a study of blood T cells in healthy people across ages. The use of a sample-barcoded 5' primer and a J-beta primer mix characterized a second PCR of roughly 7 to 12 cycles. TCRdb itself ran the 5' RACE reads through MiXCR, one entry per CDR3 protein. The table has hundreds of thousands of distinct CDR3 sequences, over 40% seen once. Sequenced sample: blood. Receptors were obtained from a man older than 75 in good health.

This clonotype was observed a handful of times. J is TRBJ2-5 and V is TRBV20-1; tentatively, D is TRBD1 (6 bases). CDR3 length: 16 amino acids. Germline assignment: CDR1 DFQATT and CDR2 SNEGSKA (reference sequence). V was trimmed by 2 bases and J by 3 bases, leaving 19 bases between them. The CDR3 DNA reads TGCAGTGCTAGAACCCGGACAGAGGGCTTGAAAGAGACCCAGTACTTC. This codes for CSARTRTEGLKETQYF.

The chain employs TRBV6-2 or TRBV6-3 and TRBJ2-6; D may be TRBD1 or TRBD2 (5 bases each). Trimming removed 7 bases from V and 0 bases from J, with 16 bases in between. The CDR3 covers 17 residues. Germline V gives CDR1 MNHEY, CDR2 SVGEGT. DNA of the CDR3: TGTGCCAGCAAGGTACGGGACGGTCACTCTGGGGCCAACGTCCTGACTTTC. Its protein is CASKVRDGHSGANVLTF.

This clonotype was seen only a few times. The rearrangement joins TRBV7-3 to TRBJ2-1; weak D call: TRBD2 (6 bases). Trimming removed 5 bases at V and 7 bases at J, with 15 bases between. The germline gives CDR1 SGHTA, CDR2 FQGTGA. This CDR3 has 14 residues. The CDR3 DNA reads as TGTGCCAGCAGCGAATCGGGGCGGGGAAATGAGCAGTTCTTC. Protein: CASSESGRGNEQFF.

This clonotype was found many times. V and J are TRBV7-3 and TRBJ2-7, with D perhaps given as TRBD1 or TRBD2 (5 bases each). Trimming cost V 4 bases and J 0 bases, with 10 bases left between them. The V gene's germline CDR1 is SGHTA and CDR2 FQGTGA. The CDR3 sequence is 14 residues long. CDR3 protein: CASSSTGGSYEQYF. The CDR3 region has the DNA TGTGCCAGCAGCTCCACAGGAGGCTCCTACGAGCAGTACTTC.

This rearrangement joins TRBV6-5 to TRBJ1-2, with D unclear. V was shortened by 0 bases and J by 7 bases, with 15 bases between the two germline ends. In germline, CDR1 is MNHEY, CDR2 SVGAGI. The CDR3 has 15 amino acids. CDR3 region: CASSYSGRTMGGYTF. DNA for the CDR3: TGTGCCAGCAGTTACTCGGGCCGGACGATGGGTGGCTACACCTTC.

The V call is TRBV6-2 or TRBV6-3, the J call TRBJ2-3; D gene ambiguous. The germline CDR1 and CDR2 sequences are MNHEY and SVGEGT. This CDR3 has 15 residues. Trimming took 6 bases from V and 3 from J, leaving 16 bases between them. The CDR3 sequence: CASREKISRTDTQYF. The CDR3 DNA is TGTGCCAGCAGAGAGAAGATTAGTAGGACAGATACGCAGTATTTT.

The chain is built from TRBV3-1 and TRBJ2-3; TRBD2 might be the D (6 bases). The V end lost 1 base, the J end lost 3 bases, and 14 bases lay between the germline ends. Germline CDR1 reads LGHDT; CDR2 reads YNNKEL (reference sequence). There are 16 residues in the CDR3. The CDR3: CASSQALRGLTDTQYF. The CDR3 region has the DNA TGTGCCAGCAGCCAAGCCCTACGGGGGTTGACAGATACGCAGTATTTT.

The J gene is TRBJ2-5, the V gene TRBV6-5; D gene uncertain. Trimming removed 0 bases at V and 3 bases at J, with 8 bases between. The CDR3 loop spans 14 amino acids. Germline loops: CDR1 MNHEY, CDR2 SVGAGI. CDR3 loop: CASSYSHTKETQYF. The CDR3, as DNA: TGTGCCAGCAGTTACTCGCACACCAAAGAGACCCAGTACTTC.

The chain's CDR3 is CAISERGYEQYF. DNA for the CDR3: TGTGCCATCAGTGAGAGAGGGTACGAGCAGTACTTC. The chain recombines TRBV10-3 with TRBJ2-4; a weak D match, TRBD2 (5 bases). With the DNA end fitting TRBJ2-7 better, the J assignment may be wrong. The CDR3 loop spans 12 amino acids. From germline, CDR1 is ENHRY and CDR2 SYGVKD.

V gene TRBV29-1 combines with J gene TRBJ1-1; D unclear. Germline V lookup: CDR1 SQVTM, CDR2 ANQGSEA. The CDR3 runs 13 residues. Between the trimmed V and J ends, which lost 5 bases and 0 bases, there was a span of 10 bases. The CDR3 bases are TGCAGCGTTCAAAACCAGATGAACACTGAAGCTTTCTTT. It is translated as CSVQNQMNTEAFF.

A remark on this clonotype: This may be a read error: a much more frequent sequence differs by one nucleotide. This sequence joins TRBV15 and TRBJ2-7, with D tentatively TRBD2 (6 bases). This CDR3 contains 14 residues. Germline CDR1 and CDR2: LNHNV and YYDKDF (reference sequence). The V end lost 5 bases, the J end lost 9 bases, and 20 bases lay between the germline ends. The CDR3 protein is CATSLGGARGGQYF. The CDR3 DNA sequence: TGTGCCACCAGCCTTGGAGGGGCAAGAGGAGGGCAGTACTTC.

This clonotype appeared a few times. V is TRBV6-2 or TRBV6-3 and J is TRBJ2-6; possibly TRBD2 for D (6 bases). The CDR3 is made up of 15 amino acids. Trimming removed 8 bases from V and 0 bases from J, with 11 bases in between. Germline CDR1 MNHEY, CDR2 SVGEGT. CDR3 DNA sequence: TGTGCCAGCGTTGGGGGGTTCTCTGGGGCCAACGTCCTGACTTTC. The encoded protein is CASVGGFSGANVLTF.

In this sample, this clonotype turned up a few times. The gene calls are TRBV7-2 and TRBJ1-4, with TRBD1 matching over 9 bases. Germline V gene sequence: CDR1 SGHTA, CDR2 FQGNSA. This CDR3 spans 16 amino acids. The junction had 8 bases not matched to a gene; V was cut back by 1 base and J by 8 bases. CDR3 nucleotides: TGTGCCAGCAGCTTAGAGTACAGGGGGCTAGGCGAAAAACTGTTTTTT. Encoded protein: CASSLEYRGLGEKLFF.

The chain employs TRBV6-5 and TRBJ2-1, with D hard to call. CDR3 size: 14 residues. Germline assignment: CDR1 MNHEY and CDR2 SVGAGI. The V end lost 6 bases, the J end lost 8 bases, and 17 bases lay between the germline ends. The CDR3 region has the DNA TGTGCCAGCAGCTCTCCTAGTAGGCACGATGAGCAGTTCTTC. This gives the protein CASSSPSRHDEQFF.

This clonotype was counted only a few times. The chain combines TRBV14 with TRBJ2-7; D gene ambiguous. The germline V gene encodes CDR1 SGHDN and CDR2 FVKESK. Trimming shortened V by 4 bases and J by 0 bases, and 13 bases separated the two germline ends. The CDR3 contains 15 residues. The CDR3 here is CASSPSFPRSYEQYF. CDR3 bases: TGTGCCAGCAGCCCCTCTTTCCCCCGCTCCTACGAGCAGTACTTC.

The chain combines TRBV29-1 with TRBJ1-1; possibly TRBD1 for D (5 bases). Trimming pared 5 bases from V and 0 bases from J, leaving 7 bases between. The CDR3 is 12 residues long. The germline CDR1 and CDR2 sequences are SQVTM and ANQGSEA. CDR3 coding DNA: TGCAGCGTTCAGACAGTGAACACTGAAGCTTTCTTT. Translation gives CSVQTVNTEAFF.

This clonotype was detected only a few times. The gene calls are TRBV28 and TRBJ1-1; 10 nucleotides agree with TRBD1. The CDR3 totals 13 residues. V was pared by 1 base and J by 11 bases, with 4 bases of the junction left unmatched. The germline V gene encodes CDR1 MDHEN and CDR2 SYDVKM. CDR3 coding DNA: TGTGCCAGCAGTTTATTCTCGGGACAGGGGGCTTTCTTT. Protein: CASSLFSGQGAFF.

The chain has TRBV14 and TRBJ2-6, with D uncertain. CDR3 length: 13 residues. CDR1 SGHDN and CDR2 FVKESK come from the germline V gene. V dropped 1 base and J dropped 5 bases, with 3 bases sitting between them. DNA for the CDR3: TGTGCCAGCAGCCAAGTCTGGGCCAACGTCCTGACTTTC. Its protein is CASSQVWANVLTF.

This clonotype came up a few times. The chain employs TRBV2 and TRBJ2-5; 9 bases line up with TRBD1. J was trimmed by 4 bases and V by 4 bases; bases with no gene match: 7. CDR1 and CDR2 from the germline V gene are SNHLY and FYNNEI. The CDR3 totals 15 residues. In nucleotides, the CDR3 is TGTGCCAGCAGTGCCGGGACAGGGAATCGAGAGACCCAGTACTTC. Its translation: CASSAGTGNRETQYF.

The chain is built from TRBV20-1 and TRBJ2-7; TRBD2 aligns across 7 bases. Gene TRBJ2-5 matches the end of the DNA better, so the J call may be wrong. The CDR3 has 17 residues. The germline V gene has CDR1 DFQATT and CDR2 SNEGSKA (reference sequence). CDR3 nucleotides: TGCAGTGCTAGAGATCCGCGGGGGAGCGGACTACGGGAGACCCAGTACTTC. Protein sequence: CSARDPRGSGLRETQYF.

This chain connects TRBV6-5 to TRBJ1-4, with D unclear. The CDR3 runs 14 residues. The germline V gene encodes CDR1 MNHEY and CDR2 SVGAGI. V lost 4 bases to trimming and J lost 3 bases, with 9 bases between them. The CDR3 loop reads CASSSRGSNEKLFF. The CDR3 nucleotides read TGTGCCAGCAGTTCCCGAGGTTCTAATGAAAAACTGTTTTTT.

This clonotype was detected only a few times. The chain joins TRBV29-1 to TRBJ1-1; D remains ambiguous. This CDR3 has 13 residues. Germline lookup yields CDR1 SQVTM and CDR2 ANQGSEA. The V gene lost 1 base and the J gene lost 0 bases, with 6 bases spanning the gap. The CDR3 loop is CSVEGGMNTEAFF. CDR3 coding DNA: TGCAGCGTTGAAGGCGGCATGAACACTGAAGCTTTCTTT.

This clonotype was seen once. The rearrangement uses TRBV12-3 or TRBV12-4 and TRBJ1-1; a weak D match, TRBD1 (5 bases). The CDR3 spans 12 residues. The ends were cut back, 6 bases at V and 9 bases at J, with 14 bases in the middle. This chain's CDR3 is CASSLGQAQAFF. The CDR3 bases are TGTGCCAGCAGCTTGGGGCAGGCCCAAGCTTTCTTT.

This chain links TRBV20-1 with TRBJ1-2; TRBD1 aligns across 10 bases. The germline gives CDR1 DFQATT, CDR2 SNEGSKA (reference sequence). V shed 6 bases and J 5 bases; nucleotides not matched to a gene: 9. The CDR3 length is 14 residues. The CDR3 protein is CSAPATGGVYGYTF. For the CDR3, the DNA is TGCAGTGCGCCGGCGACAGGGGGCGTGTATGGCTACACCTTC.

The V call is TRBV7-6, the J call TRBJ1-2; D is uncertain. Trimming cost V 2 bases and J 4 bases, with 11 bases left between them. Germline V CDR1 and CDR2: SGHVS, FNYEAQ. CDR3 length equals 14 residues. The CDR3 sequence: CASSLIPQSYGYTF. The CDR3 nucleotides are TGTGCCAGCAGCTTAATCCCTCAATCCTATGGCTACACCTTC. Full variable domain (rest looked up from reference TRBV7-6 and TRBJ1-2): GAGVSQSPRYKVTKRGQDVALRCDPISGHVSLYWYRQALGQGPEFLTYFNYEAQQDKSGLPNDRFSAERPEGSISTLTIQRTEQRDSAMYRCASSLIPQSYGYTFGSGTRLTVV.

This clonotype came up a few times. The J gene is TRBJ1-1, the V gene TRBV4-3, with a possible D match to TRBD1 (5 bases). This CDR3 spans 15 amino acids. The germline CDR1 and CDR2 sequences are LGHNA and YSLEER. V was shortened by 0 bases and J by 5 bases, with 13 bases between the two germline ends. CDR3 region: CASSQDPGPGTEAFF. The DNA for the CDR3 is TGCGCCAGCAGCCAAGATCCGGGGCCTGGGACTGAAGCTTTCTTT.

The chain uses TRBV12-3 or TRBV12-4 and TRBJ2-3; D remains unclear. The CDR3 consists of 14 residues. V lost 2 bases and J 3 bases, leaving 9 bases between the germline ends. The DNA for the CDR3 is TGTGCCAGCAGTTTAAATAGGGCGACAGATACGCAGTATTTT. Translation: CASSLNRATDTQYF.

This clonotype was seen at least ten times. This rearrangement joins TRBV6-2 or TRBV6-3 to TRBJ1-1, with TRBD1 matching over 8 bases. Germline V gives CDR1 MNHEY, CDR2 SVGEGT. J was trimmed by 2 bases and V by 7 bases; bases with no gene match: 6. The CDR3 consists of 14 residues. In nucleotides, the CDR3 is TGTGCCAGCACTAAGGGACAGGAAAACACTGAAGCTTTCTTT. Amino acid sequence: CASTKGQENTEAFF.

V and J are TRBV7-9 and TRBJ1-2; 9 bases line up with TRBD1. The germline V gene encodes CDR1 SEHNR and CDR2 FQNEAQ (reference sequence). This CDR3 is 16 amino acids long. V shed 5 bases and J 5 bases; nucleotides not matched to a gene: 12. CDR3 residues: CASSRTGAGEIYGYTF. The CDR3 DNA is TGTGCCAGCAGCCGGACAGGGGCGGGCGAGATATATGGCTACACCTTC.

This clonotype has more than one count but fewer than ten. The V call is TRBV4-3, the J call TRBJ2-3; no firm D call. This CDR3 is built from 13 residues. V dropped 3 bases and J dropped 2 bases, with 6 bases sitting between them. CDR1 is LGHNA, CDR2 YSLEER, per germline. This CDR3 reads CASSQYDTDTQYF. The CDR3 coding sequence is TGCGCCAGCAGCCAGTACGACACAGATACGCAGTATTTT.

This clonotype was seen once. This could be a read error, since a much larger clone is one nucleotide away. The V gene is TRBV10-3, the J gene TRBJ2-7; no reliable D call. CDR3 length: 15 amino acids. Germline CDR1 reads ENHRY; CDR2 reads SYGVKD. The germline V and J ends were trimmed by 0 bases and 7 bases, with 16 bases remaining between them. The CDR3 DNA reads as TGTGCCATCAGTGAGTCCGCTAGAGCATACAATGAGCAGTACTTC. This translates into CAISESARAYNEQYF.

The chain couples TRBV27 to TRBJ1-6; no definite D call. The CDR3 is 14 residues long. The germline V gene encodes CDR1 MNHEY and CDR2 SMNVEV (reference sequence). V dropped 6 bases and J dropped 9 bases, with 15 bases sitting between them. DNA for the CDR3: TGTGCCAGCAGAACCCCGGTAGCCAGTTCACCCCTCCACTTT. Translation gives CASRTPVASSPLHF.